One and the same sample provided the 21 T cell receptor beta chains below, sequenced in a study of T cells in Graves' hyperthyroidism and ophthalmopathy. Amplification of TCR beta CDR3 regions used RNA as the template. TCR CDR3 regions were first amplified by RT-PCR with HTBI primers. Using its own MiXCR run on the multiplex PCR reads, TCRdb lists one record per CDR3 protein. The table lists a few hundred thousand distinct CDR3 sequences, around 14% of them singletons, with roughly 5.7% in the top ten. The sequenced sample consisted of blood. All receptors derive from a woman aged 25 to 39 with Graves' hyperthyroidism that later progressed to Graves' ophthalmopathy.

Ten or more counts support this clonotype. The chain has TRBV6-1 and TRBJ1-2; no definite D call. The CDR3 has 14 amino acids. Germline V lookup: CDR1 MNHNS, CDR2 SASEGT. V lost 3 bases, J lost 5 bases, and 13 bases lay in between. In DNA form, the CDR3 reads TGTGCCAGCAGTGATCCTGGGATACAATATGGCTACACCTTC. Protein product: CASSDPGIQYGYTF.

This clonotype was detected ten times or more. J is TRBJ1-2 and V is TRBV2, with a possible D match to TRBD1 (6 bases). Germline assignment: CDR1 SNHLY and CDR2 FYNNEI. This CDR3 is built from 14 residues. V lost 2 bases and J 4 bases, leaving 11 bases between the germline ends. The CDR3 DNA is TGTGCCAGCAGTGAAAGCGGGGACACCTATGGCTACACCTTC. Translation gives CASSESGDTYGYTF.

This clonotype was found many times. The J gene is TRBJ2-5, the V gene TRBV2, with 11 bases that match TRBD2. There are 16 residues in the CDR3. V lost 4 bases and J lost 9; bases outside the gene matches: 13. The germline gives CDR1 SNHLY, CDR2 FYNNEI. CDR3 residues: CASSAWTSGPAEAQYF. The CDR3 coding sequence is TGTGCCAGCAGTGCTTGGACTAGCGGGCCTGCCGAGGCCCAGTACTTC.

This clonotype was seen many times. This rearrangement joins TRBV30 to TRBJ2-1; 7 nucleotides line up with TRBD1. V lost 6 bases to trimming and J lost 4 bases; unmatched junction nucleotides: 15. Germline CDR1 GTSNPN, CDR2 SVGIG (reference sequence). This CDR3 is 16 amino acids long. DNA of the CDR3: TGTGCCTGCCAACGGGACGGGACAGTGATATACAATGAGCAGTTCTTC. Translating gives CACQRDGTVIYNEQFF.

In regard to this clonotype: A read error may be the cause here, since a much bigger clone is one base away. The V and J genes are TRBV25-1 and TRBJ2-1, with a tentative D call TRBD1 (7 bases). Germline loops: CDR1 MGHDK, CDR2 SYGVNS. V was clipped by 10 bases and J by 11 bases, with 21 bases between them. This CDR3 is built from 13 residues. The DNA for the CDR3 is TGTGCCACCAGGGGGGATATCTTTGAACAGCAGTTCTTC. Translation gives CATRGDIFEQQFF.

This chain connects TRBV7-8 to TRBJ1-2, with D perhaps matching TRBD1 (6 bases). This CDR3 is built from 15 residues. Germline CDR1 reads SGHVS; CDR2 reads FQNEAQ. The ends were cut back, 2 bases at V and 5 bases at J, with 15 bases in the middle. The CDR3 spells CASSLMDRPIYGYTF. CDR3 DNA sequence: TGTGCCAGCAGCTTAATGGACAGACCGATTTATGGCTACACCTTC. Full variable domain (missing parts from reference TRBV7-8 and TRBJ1-2): GAGVSQSPRYKVAKRGQDVALRCDPISGHVSLFWYQQALGQGPEFLTYFQNEAQLDKSGLPSDRFFAERPEGSVSTLKIQRTQQEDSAVYLCASSLMDRPIYGYTFGSGTRLTVV.

This clonotype was observed many times. A junction end diverges from the germline sequence, so it may reflect a read error. This chain's CDR3 is CASSVGDQPQHF. The DNA of the CDR3 is TGTGCCAGCAGTGTAGGGGATCAGCCCCAGCATTTT. This sequence joins TRBV9 and TRBJ1-5; TRBD1 might be the D (5 bases). The CDR3 is made up of 12 amino acids. Germline-derived CDR1 and CDR2 are SGDLS and YYNGEE.

The genes are TRBV5-6 and TRBJ2-3; TRBD2 aligns across 10 bases. The V gene end was trimmed by 0 bases and the J gene end by 0 bases; junction bases not matched to a gene: 10. CDR3 length: 19 residues. CDR1 and CDR2 (germline): SGHDT, YYEEEE. This CDR3 is CASSLVRLAGAGSTDTQYF. CDR3 in DNA: TGTGCCAGCAGCTTGGTGAGGCTAGCGGGAGCGGGGAGCACAGATACGCAGTATTTT.

This clonotype has a count of ten or more. The chain employs TRBV29-1 and TRBJ1-1, with no clear D. Germline V CDR1 and CDR2: SQVTM, ANQGSEA. CDR3 length: 12 residues. Trimming stripped 1 base from V and 1 base from J, with 4 bases between. CDR3 coding DNA: TGCAGCGTTGAAGGGGGGAACACTGAAGCTTTCTTT. Its translation: CSVEGGNTEAFF.

This clonotype was recorded at least ten times. This chain joins TRBV24-1 and TRBJ2-3; 10 bases align to TRBD1. Germline V gives CDR1 KGHDR, CDR2 SFDVKD. This CDR3 region has 15 residues. Trimming at V came to 5 bases and at J to 8 bases, leaving 9 bases not matched to a gene. This CDR3 reads CATSARTGGPGTQYF. The CDR3, as DNA: TGTGCCACCAGTGCCAGGACAGGGGGTCCAGGTACGCAGTATTTT.

This clonotype was observed many times. The gene calls are TRBV9 and TRBJ2-7; D gene uncertain. V was clipped by 2 bases and J by 4 bases, with 7 bases between them. CDR3 length equals 12 residues. Germline assignment: CDR1 SGDLS and CDR2 YYNGEE. The CDR3 bases are TGTGCCAGCAGCGTTGAAGGGTACGAGCAGTACTTC. It encodes CASSVEGYEQYF.

V usage is TRBV10-1 and J usage is TRBJ2-7; D unresolved. Trimming shortened V by 2 bases and J by 5 bases, and 13 bases separated the two germline ends. In germline, CDR1 is WNHNN, CDR2 SYGVQD (reference sequence). The CDR3 is 14 amino acids. The CDR3: CASSELSSRDEQYF. The CDR3 coding sequence is TGCGCCAGCAGTGAGCTCAGCTCTAGGGACGAGCAGTACTTC.

At least ten counts were recorded for this clonotype. The chain links TRBV12-3 or TRBV12-4 to TRBJ2-7; 7 nucleotides align to TRBD2. Trimming took 7 bases from V and 2 from J; bases not matched to a gene: 5. The CDR3 length is 13 residues. The CDR3 region is CASTGEGPYEQYF. CDR3 nucleotides: TGTGCCAGCACGGGGGAGGGCCCCTACGAGCAGTACTTC.

The chain joins TRBV11-1 to TRBJ2-2; the D is unclear. Trimming took off 0 bases at V and 4 bases at J, with 6 bases between the two ends. Germline-derived CDR1 and CDR2 are SGHAT and FQDESV (reference sequence). The CDR3 extends over 14 amino acids. The CDR3 is CASSLARSTGELFF. The CDR3 nucleotides are TGTGCCAGCAGCTTAGCGCGGAGCACCGGGGAGCTGTTTTTT.

The chain links TRBV13 to TRBJ1-4; 9 nucleotides align to TRBD1. After removal of 3 bases from V and 5 bases from J, the junction contained 7 bases not matched to a gene. Germline V gives CDR1 PRHDT, CDR2 FYEKMQ (reference sequence). The CDR3 extends over 16 amino acids. Here the CDR3 reads CASSFTRQGGNEKLFF. CDR3 nucleotide sequence: TGTGCCAGCAGCTTCACACGACAGGGGGGAAATGAAAAACTGTTTTTT.

This clonotype was counted between two and nine times. The genes are TRBV25-1 and TRBJ2-1, with 7 positions matching TRBD2. In germline, CDR1 is MGHDK, CDR2 SYGVNS. V shed 4 bases, J shed 9 bases, and the junction held 9 bases outside the gene matches. CDR3 size: 14 residues. The CDR3 region has the DNA TGTGCCAGCAGTGCAAATGCCGGGGGGAGTGAGCAGTTCTTC. Translating it yields CASSANAGGSEQFF.

This clonotype was seen ten or more times. CDR3 sequence (DNA): TGTGCCTTAGGGGGCAGGCCCTACGAGCAGTACTTC. Its protein product is CALGGRPYEQYF. The V and J genes are TRBV28 and TRBJ2-7; TRBD1 matches 7 bases. The CDR3 has 12 amino acids. Germline trimming cut 11 bases from V and 2 bases from J; bases unmatched to any gene: 6. CDR1 and CDR2 (germline): MDHEN, SYDVKM.

This clonotype was observed a few times. V and J are TRBV10-3 and TRBJ1-5, with a weak D call TRBD1 (5 bases). In germline, CDR1 is ENHRY, CDR2 SYGVKD. Deletions cut 6 bases from V and 4 bases from J, with 10 bases between. The CDR3 covers 13 residues. CDR3 sequence (DNA): TGTGCCATCAGCCAGACAGAGAATCAGCCCCAGCATTTT. It yields the protein CAISQTENQPQHF.

The sample holds a few counts of this clonotype. The chain combines TRBV20-1 with TRBJ2-1; 8 nucleotides agree with TRBD2. Germline CDR1 and CDR2: DFQATT and SNEGSKA (reference sequence). The CDR3 is 11 residues long. J lost 12 bases, V lost 6 bases, and 7 bases had no gene match. This CDR3 reads CSAHTSGWQFF. For the CDR3, the DNA is TGCAGTGCCCACACTAGCGGTTGGCAGTTCTTC.

This chain joins TRBV14 and TRBJ2-7; TRBD1 aligns across 7 bases. Trimming at V came to 4 bases and at J to 5 bases, leaving 11 bases not matched to a gene. Germline V gene sequence: CDR1 SGHDN, CDR2 FVKESK. The length of the CDR3 is 15 residues. The DNA for the CDR3 is TGTGCCAGCAGCCGAACAGGGGCCCTAAGGGACGAGCAGTACTTC. Its translation is CASSRTGALRDEQYF.

This clonotype was recorded many times. This chain's CDR3 is CASSQARTDYGYTF. DNA for the CDR3: TGCGCCAGCAGCCAAGCCCGGACTGACTATGGCTACACCTTC. The chain employs TRBV4-3 and TRBJ1-2; D remains ambiguous. Germline V gene sequence: CDR1 LGHNA, CDR2 YSLEER. The CDR3 sequence is 14 residues long. V was pared by 1 base and J by 3 bases, with 9 bases between.